The present T cell receptor (beta chain) was sequenced within a study of T cell clusters in autoimmune cytopenias. Overall study results and limits: The cluster-lack signature was not seen for secondary cytopenia versus chronic lymphocytic leukemia. TRB repertoire shifts in secondary cytopenia and chronic lymphocytic leukemia mostly reflected lymphoma, not autoimmunity. Primary autoimmune cytopenia patients seemingly lacked the physiological T cell clusters found in healthy donors.

Judged by frequency, this clonotype is large. Its antigen is currently unknown. The CDR3 runs to 13 residues. Germline CDR1 and CDR2: MNHEY and SMNVEV (reference sequence). TRB amplification used approximately 250 ng of peripheral blood genomic DNA. Multiplex touch-down PCR amplified TRB using TRB-A and TRB-B pools in one tube. For each CDR3 protein, TCRdb gives one entry from its re-call of the multiplex PCR reads, without DNA. This table lists some 3,000 distinct CDR3 sequences. Sequenced sample: peripheral blood. The sequence derives from a human donor with an autoimmune cytopenia or autoimmune hepatitis (not recorded which). This chain uses TRBV27 with TRBJ2-3; the TCRdb call, TRBD1, lacks DNA for checking. This CDR3 reads CASTGQSTDTQYF.